The clone carrying this T cell receptor beta chain appeared a single time. These data belong to a study of technical replicates of blood from several donors. TCRdb's copy holds only in-frame clones and misses some; the assay was immunoSEQ multiplex PCR. The table records 70,000 to 95,000 clones, 90% to 95% of them present only once. V was clipped by 0 bases and J by 5 bases, with 13 bases between them. This CDR3 contains 15 residues. Looked up from germline, CDR1 is MGHRA and CDR2 is YSYEKL. The receptor's source is a human donor in good health. This chain connects TRBV4-1 to TRBJ1-2; D possibly corresponds to TRBD1 (5 bases). Sequencing was performed on T cells isolated from PBMCs. In DNA, the CDR3 is TGCGCCAGCAGCCAAGATGGTCGACAGACATATGGCTACACCTTC. Translated, it gives CASSQDGRQTYGYTF.